The clone carrying this T cell receptor beta chain was observed at least ten times. V lost 8 bases, J lost 2 bases, and 1 base stayed unmatched. CDR3 size: 12 residues. Germline loops: CDR1 SNHLY, CDR2 FYNNEI. Amplified TCR beta CDR3 regions derived from RNA transcripts. First-round RT-PCR targeting the TCR CDR3 was performed with the HTBI primer set. In TCRdb, the multiplex PCR reads were re-called with MiXCR into one record per CDR3 protein. The table has 550,000 to 600,000 distinct CDR3 sequences, approximately 15% seen once. The sample is drawn from a study of T cells in Graves' hyperthyroidism and ophthalmopathy.

The sequencing sample was made of blood. The source of this sequence is a woman under 30 with Graves' ophthalmopathy. This rearrangement joins TRBV2 to TRBJ2-5, with 8 nucleotides matching TRBD1. DNA of the CDR3: TGTGCCAGCGACAGGGGTCAAGAGACCCAGTACTTC. Protein: CASDRGQETQYF.